Each of the 4 T cell receptor beta chains below was sequenced from the same sample in a study of shared clonotypes between healthy human individuals. The assay was immunoSEQ multiplex PCR, and TCRdb's table has in-frame clones only and misses some. The table lists millions of clones, around nine tenths of them singletons. The sequenced sample was naive CD4+ T cells sorted from blood. Subset denoted: CD45RA+ positively selected. The receptor source for this set is a man aged 18 to 35 in good health.

V gene TRBV14 combines with J gene TRBJ2-1; tentative D call: TRBD1 (6 bases). V lost 4 bases to trimming and J lost 12 bases, with 19 bases between them. This CDR3 comprises 14 residues. Germline V gives CDR1 SGHDN, CDR2 FVKESK. CDR3 amino acids: CASSLLSGDKGQFF. The CDR3 nucleotides are TGTGCCAGCAGCCTTTTATCTGGGGACAAGGGGCAGTTCTTC.

This chain uses TRBV10-2 with TRBJ2-3; D possibly uses TRBD1 or TRBD2 (5 bases each). V lost 3 bases and J lost 5, with 15 bases in between. The length of the CDR3 is 15 residues. Germline CDR1 reads WSHSY; CDR2 reads SAAADI. The CDR3 region is CASSDSHRGLDTQYF. In DNA, the CDR3 is TGCGCCAGCAGTGACTCTCACCGGGGCTTAGATACGCAGTATTTT.

V is TRBV29-1 and J is TRBJ2-1, with D tentatively TRBD2 (6 bases). The V end lost 2 bases, the J end lost 6 bases, and 14 bases lay between the germline ends. CDR3 size: 14 residues. Germline CDR1 SQVTM, CDR2 ANQGSEA. The CDR3, as DNA: TGCAGCGTTGAACGGCGACTAGAAGCCAATGAGCAGTTCTTC. Its protein product is CSVERRLEANEQFF.

This CDR3 is CASSKSGTGIYEQYF. The CDR3 DNA reads as TGCGCCAGCAGTAAATCCGGGACAGGGATCTACGAGCAGTACTTC. J is TRBJ2-7 and V is TRBV10-2, with TRBD1 matching 9 bases. V was clipped by 5 bases and J by 3 bases; unmatched bases: 8. Germline assignment: CDR1 WSHSY and CDR2 SAAADI. CDR3 length: 15 amino acids.